What follows is one T cell receptor beta chain and its context. This receptor's antigen is unknown. Per-base qualities were not stored, and no clone one base away is much larger. This record comes from a study of stem cell transplantation in POMP-related autoinflammatory disease (dated by TCRdb to the early 2020s). Notes on the research overall: The study hypothesis was that defective thymoproteasomes impair MHC class I-dependent CD8+ T-cell differentiation and positive selection, which skews the TRB repertoire. Prior to transplant, the patients had CD4+ naive T-cell skewing, low CD8+ T-cell proportions, and decreased T-cell cytokine secretion. High-throughput TRB sequencing assessed how POMP deficiency affects T-cell receptor beta repertoire diversity and CDR3 characteristics.

Preparation of the library involved the immunoSEQ multiplex PCR assay. Per the authors' processing: Shannon entropy, which accounts for clonal size distribution, was used to quantify repertoire diversity. Clonotype distribution inequality was measured with the Gini-Simpson index (Simpson_1-D). What TCRdb holds here is the immuneACCESS table cut down to in-frame rearrangements. Part of the clones is not present; checked against another copy, under half of the missing clones reflect an unresolved V gene, and the others are unexplained. That table gives V, J and clone size, and the DNA gave D and trimming. This sample has some 31,000 clones in its table, and about 86% of those were observed once. The top ten hold about 0.72% of the sample. Broad study findings and their caveats: The number of unique TRB V-J gene pairings was restricted in PRAID patients. PRAID patients trended toward lower TRB diversity and higher clonality across all analyzed T-cell subsets. In PRAID patients, the trend toward lower diversity and increased clonality reached statistical significance only for regulatory T cells.

The intended sense of this specimen's time point label: before hematopoietic stem cell transplant. PRAID was marked by prominent immunodeficiency together with autoinflammation. Prior to TRB sequencing, T-cell subsets (conventional T cells, CD8+ T cells, regulatory T cells, T follicular helper cells) were sorted. As encoded in the germline V gene, CDR1 is SGDLS while CDR2 is YYNGEE. Spanning cysteine to phenylalanine, the CDR3 consists of 16 amino acids. The entry retains the CDR3 DNA only, 48 bases that are in frame from base 1. V drops 0 bases and J drops 6 bases, leaving 19 bases in between. The clonotype originates from a human donor with POMP-related autoinflammation and immune dysregulation (PRAID). Rearrangement joined TRBV9 to TRBJ2-7; a weak D assignment points to TRBD1 (5 bases agree). The sample in question was CD4+ T cells from PBMCs, obtained before stem cell transplantation. DNA sequence: TGTGCCAGCAGCGTAGGTCGGCTCTCCGGTAGGGGCGAGCAGTACTTC. This is translated as CASSVGRLSGRGEQYF.